What follows are 2 T cell receptor beta chains derived from one specimen sequenced in a study of chemoradiotherapy in HPV16-positive cancers. The table came from immunoSEQ multiplex PCR; TCRdb's copy has only in-frame clones and leaves some out. The sample lists over a thousand clones, 86% occurring once. The sample in question was tumor tissue, obtained from a patient who underwent chemoradiotherapy. These receptors were taken from a human donor with HPV-associated anogenital cancer.

This clone was seen a single time. This rearrangement joins TRBV10-3 to TRBJ2-7; TRBD1 agrees at 9 bases. V gave up 10 bases and J gave up 4 bases; unmatched junction bases: 5. The CDR3 sequence is 12 residues long. Germline values: CDR1 ENHRY, CDR2 SYGVKD. Written as DNA, the CDR3 is TGTGCCACCCAGGGACAGGGTTACGAGCAGTACTTC. Its protein is CATQGQGYEQYF.

The V and J genes are TRBV5-6 and TRBJ1-4, with D possibly TRBD1 on 6 matching bases. The CDR3 is 14 amino acids. Deletions cut 2 bases from V and 8 bases from J, with 13 bases between. Per the germline V gene, CDR1 is SGHDT and CDR2 is YYEEEE. The CDR3 is CASSFSGAIEKLFF. CDR3 sequence (DNA): TGTGCCAGCAGCTTTTCAGGGGCGATCGAAAAACTGTTTTTT.